This section outlines one T cell receptor beta chain sequence together with its context. The antigen is undetermined. CDR1 is KGHSH, CDR2 LQKENI, per germline. V shed 8 bases and J shed 4 bases, with 19 bases lying between them. CDR3 length: 15 amino acids. The data were produced by immunoSEQ multiplex PCR, yet TCRdb's version contains in-frame clones alone and is incomplete. The sample has 57,000 or so clones, about 92% seen once. These data are taken from a study of siplizumab effects on memory and regulatory T cells. Study-wide findings and caveats: Where siplizumab was present, mappable alloreactive CD4+ clones averaged approximately 70% Treg-derived, compared with 26.9% in controls. Just a small share of alloreactive clones was traced back to unstimulated subsets.

The chain has TRBV18 and TRBJ2-3, with D hard to call. The TCR comes from a human donor in good health. The sample comprised CD8+ T cells sorted from blood. CDR3 sequence: CASQARAAIPDTQYF. The CDR3 region has the DNA TGTGCCAGCCAGGCAAGAGCCGCAATACCAGATACGCAGTATTTT.